Below, 6 T cell receptor beta chains from the same sample are listed, as sequenced in a study of shared clonotypes between healthy human individuals. Clones were read by immunoSEQ multiplex PCR, and TCRdb kept only the in-frame ones, dropping some. The sample holds about 730,000 clones, 72% seen once. The sequenced sample consisted of memory CD4+ T cells sorted from blood. Subset in this sample: CD45RA-negative fraction. The receptors originated from a woman under 40 in good health.

The chain is built from TRBV25-1 and TRBJ2-3; TRBD2 aligns across 10 bases. The CDR3 sequence is 16 residues long. Germline V gene data show CDR1 as MGHDK and CDR2 as SYGVNS. J lost 7 bases, V lost 2 bases, and 9 bases had no gene match. CDR3 residues: CASSETRAGGRNTQYF. CDR3 in DNA: TGTGCCAGCAGTGAAACTAGAGCGGGAGGGCGAAATACGCAGTATTTT.

The V gene is TRBV6-6, the J gene TRBJ2-7; the D gene is possibly TRBD1 (6 bases). This CDR3 is 14 amino acids long. V shed 3 bases and J shed 7 bases, with 16 bases lying between them. CDR1 MNHNY and CDR2 SVGAGI come from the germline V gene (reference sequence). The CDR3 loop is CASSYQGPGWEQYF. CDR3 DNA sequence: TGTGCCAGCAGTTATCAGGGGCCAGGGTGGGAGCAGTACTTC.

The chain uses TRBV28 and TRBJ1-5, with D uncertain. With 2 bases removed from V and 5 bases from J, the gap between germline ends came to 13 bases. The CDR3 runs 15 residues. CDR1 is MDHEN and CDR2 is SYDVKM in the germline V gene. CDR3 sequence: CASSLIQEGYQPQHF. The CDR3 bases are TGTGCCAGCAGTTTAATCCAGGAGGGATATCAGCCCCAGCATTTT.

The V and J genes are TRBV29-1 and TRBJ2-5; 10 bases line up with TRBD2. The CDR3 length is 15 residues. The V gene's germline CDR1 is SQVTM and CDR2 ANQGSEA. V lost 3 bases, J lost 5 bases, and 9 bases stayed unmatched. For the CDR3, the DNA is TGCAGCGTTGACTCGGCTAGCGGGAGCCGGGAGACCCAGTACTTC. Its protein is CSVDSASGSRETQYF.

This clone has a single count. The chain carries TRBV9 and TRBJ1-2; maybe TRBD1 (6 bases). V gave up 9 bases and J gave up 2 bases, with 11 bases separating them. The V gene's germline CDR1 is SGDLS and CDR2 YYNGEE. The length of the CDR3 is 12 residues. CDR3 protein: CATPGTNYGYTF. CDR3 coding DNA: TGTGCCACGCCCGGGACAAACTATGGCTACACCTTC.

The chain joins TRBV7-2 to TRBJ2-5; possible D gene TRBD2, 6 bases. Germline V CDR1 and CDR2: SGHTA, FQGNSA. The CDR3 length is 17 residues. V was trimmed by 1 base and J by 5 bases, leaving 20 bases between them. In DNA, the CDR3 is TGTGCCAGCAGCTTAGTTTTTAGCGGTACCTCCGGGGAGACCCAGTACTTC. Residues: CASSLVFSGTSGETQYF.